The clone carrying this TCR beta chain has just one count. Its antigen is still unknown. Measured with immunoSEQ multiplex PCR; TCRdb has only the in-frame clones, and not every one. This sample has millions of clones, with approximately 93% found just once. Naive CD45RA+ and memory CD45RA-negative subsets were split from CD4+ cells. With 7 bases removed from V and 2 bases from J, the gap between germline ends came to 12 bases. The CDR3 runs to 15 residues. CDR1 MNHEY and CDR2 SMNVEV come from the germline V gene (reference sequence). This record belongs to a study of shared clonotypes between healthy human individuals. Findings and caveats of the study: Only blood was sampled, and tissue TCR repertoires likely differ from blood ones. When compared with the clonotypes that were shared by all four sorted-subset donors, the non-shared clonotypes turned out to have lower generation probabilities.

The chain links TRBV27 to TRBJ2-6; D is unresolved. The sequence was collected from a man between 18 and 35 years old in good health. Some clones in this sample may be carry-over from other donors' samples. Specimen: naive CD4+ T cells from PBMCs. Subset specified: CD45RA+ positively selected. CDR3 protein: CASTHGGAGANVLTF. CDR3 DNA sequence: TGTGCCAGCACCCACGGCGGCGCTGGGGCCAACGTCCTGACTTTC. The whole variable domain, remainder taken from reference TRBV27 and TRBJ2-6, is EAQVTQNPRYLITVTGKKLTVTCSQNMNHEYMSWYRQDPGLGLRQIYYSMNVEVTDKGDVPEGYKVSRKEKRNFPLILESPSPNQTSLYFCASTHGGAGANVLTFGAGSRLTVL.